Listed below are T cell receptor beta chains from one sample, sequenced in a study of blood T cell repertoires in COVID-19. Some clones are missing from TCRdb's copy, which holds only in-frame ones; the method was immunoSEQ multiplex PCR. The sample holds about 170,000 clones, about 85% seen once. The sequencing input was peripheral blood. The receptors here all came from a woman aged 80 or over with COVID-19, enrolled during active disease. The CDR3 runs from the conserved cysteine through the conserved F or W. The order of the fields is clone size, D gene, J gene, V gene, CDR3 protein, CDR3 DNA. The D gene is left open where the match is weak. Clone size is stated in some rows and not others, as once, few, many or a class when expanded.

>-|-|TRBJ1-1|TRBV6-5
CASTTDSVAFF
TGTGCCAGCACTACAGACAGCGTAGCTTTCTTT
>-|-|TRBJ2-2|TRBV2
CASTEGTGELFF
TGTGCCAGCACCGAGGGAACCGGGGAGCTGTTTTTT
>-|-|TRBJ1-1|TRBV3-1/TRBV3-2
CASSQVASTEAFF
TGTGCCAGCAGCCAAGTCGCGTCTACTGAAGCTTTCTTT
>-|TRBD1|TRBJ2-1|TRBV5-5
CASSPWTGPTNEQFF
TGTGCCAGCAGCCCTTGGACAGGGCCCACCAATGAGCAGTTCTTC
>-|TRBD1|TRBJ2-7|TRBV5-4
CASSLAGTGAYEQYF
TGTGCCAGCAGCTTGGCCGGGACAGGGGCCTACGAGCAGTACTTC
>-|TRBD2|TRBJ2-1|TRBV9
CASSLELAGANEQFF
TGTGCCAGCAGCCTTGAACTAGCGGGAGCAAATGAGCAGTTCTTC
>-|TRBD1|TRBJ1-4|TRBV28
CASSFRQGAGEKLFF
TGTGCCAGCAGTTTCCGACAGGGTGCGGGGGAAAAACTGTTTTTT
>-|-|TRBJ1-3|TRBV24-1
CATSGSGNTIYF
TGTGCCACCTCGGGGTCTGGAAACACCATATATTTT
>-|-|TRBJ1-4|TRBV18
CASSPLPVAANEKLFF
TGTGCCAGCTCACCATTACCCGTAGCGGCTAATGAAAAACTGTTTTTT
>-|TRBD2|TRBJ2-2|TRBV5-1
CASSFTSGSKAGELFF
TGCGCCAGCAGCTTTACTAGCGGGAGTAAGGCAGGGGAGCTGTTTTTT
>-|-|TRBJ1-6|TRBV19
CASRLRDLNSPLHF
TGTGCCAGTAGACTGAGGGATCTTAATTCACCCCTCCACTTT
>-|-|TRBJ1-2|TRBV5-1
CASSLEAPYGYTF
TGCGCCAGCAGCTTAGAAGCCCCTTATGGCTACACCTTC
>-|TRBD1|TRBJ2-5|TRBV5-1
CASRRTGMYQETQYF
TGCGCCAGCAGGAGGACAGGGATGTACCAAGAGACCCAGTACTTC
>-|-|TRBJ2-7|TRBV9
CASSPQAGAYEQYF
TGTGCCAGCAGCCCCCAAGCAGGGGCCTACGAGCAGTACTTC
>-|-|TRBJ1-4|TRBV28
CASSRTVTNEKLFF
TGTGCCAGCAGTCGGACAGTTACTAATGAAAAACTGTTTTTT
>-|-|TRBJ1-2|TRBV6-5
CASSPTTRIYGYTF
TGTGCCAGCAGTCCTACGACAAGGATCTATGGCTACACCTTC
>-|TRBD1|TRBJ1-2|TRBV6-5
CASSQSYRGPYGYTF
TGTGCCAGCAGTCAATCATACAGGGGCCCCTATGGCTACACCTTC
>-|TRBD1|TRBJ1-1|TRBV11-3
CASSRRQGLAEAFF
TGTGCCAGCAGCCGCCGACAGGGACTAGCTGAAGCTTTCTTT
>-|-|TRBJ2-6|TRBV19
CASKSPGLSSGANVLTF
TGTGCCAGTAAATCCCCAGGCCTAAGCTCTGGGGCCAACGTCCTGACTTTC
>-|TRBD2|TRBJ2-1|TRBV19
CASARASGTPAVF
TGTGCCAGTGCTAGGGCTAGCGGGACCCCAGCCGTCTTC
>-|TRBD1|TRBJ1-3|TRBV5-1
CASSLGDRSSGNTIYF
TGCGCCAGCAGCTTGGGGGACAGATCCTCTGGAAACACCATATATTTT
>-|-|TRBJ1-3|TRBV9
CASSVGEAFSGNTIYF
TGTGCCAGCAGCGTAGGGGAGGCTTTCTCTGGAAACACCATATATTTT
>-|TRBD2|TRBJ2-2|TRBV27
CASTDGLAGVRNTGELFF
TGTGCCAGCACCGATGGGCTAGCGGGTGTCCGAAACACCGGGGAGCTGTTTTTT
>-|-|TRBJ2-5|TRBV28
CASSFGGAETQYF
TGTGCCAGCAGTTTTGGGGGCGCGGAGACCCAGTACTTC
>-|TRBD1|TRBJ2-1|TRBV5-1
CASSLGGMSSYNEQFF
TGCGCCAGCAGCTTAGGGGGCATGAGCTCCTACAATGAGCAGTTCTTC
>-|-|TRBJ2-3|TRBV2
CASSEDVGSTDTQYF
TGTGCCAGCAGTGAAGACGTCGGTAGCACAGATACGCAGTATTTT
>-|TRBD1|TRBJ1-5|TRBV5-5
CASSSRDSGQPQHF
TGTGCCAGCAGCTCCCGGGACAGTGGACAGCCCCAGCATTTT
>-|-|TRBJ2-3|TRBV19
CASSGGQLTDTQYF
TGTGCCAGTAGTGGAGGGCAACTCACAGATACGCAGTATTTT
>-|-|TRBJ1-2|TRBV19
CASSIGSGYTF
TGTGCCAGTAGTATAGGCAGTGGCTACACCTTC
>-|-|TRBJ1-6|TRBV6-5
CASNRQETDNSPLHF
TGTGCCAGCAACCGACAGGAAACCGATAATTCACCCCTCCACTTT
>-|TRBD1|TRBJ2-3|TRBV27
CASSPWTGGGDTQYF
TGTGCCAGCAGTCCGTGGACAGGCGGTGGAGATACGCAGTATTTT
>-|TRBD1|TRBJ1-4|TRBV19
CASSIGIGQGGPTNEKLFF
TGTGCCAGTAGTATTGGTATCGGACAGGGAGGTCCAACTAATGAAAAACTGTTTTTT
>-|TRBD1|TRBJ1-2|TRBV28
CASSSGDRLNGYTF
TGTGCCAGCAGTTCGGGGGACAGGTTAAATGGCTACACCTTC
>once|-|TRBJ1-5|TRBV28
CASSPAGIRATGQPQHF
TGTGCCAGCAGCCCCGCAGGAATCAGGGCCACAGGTCAGCCCCAGCATTTT
>-|-|TRBJ1-1|TRBV18
CASSPPSLELEAFF
TGTGCCAGCTCACCACCTTCGCTCGAACTTGAAGCTTTCTTT
>-|TRBD2|TRBJ2-1|TRBV5-1
CASSLVGLADYNEQFF
TGCGCCAGCAGCTTGGTAGGACTAGCGGATTACAATGAGCAGTTCTTC
>-|TRBD2|TRBJ2-5|TRBV3-1/TRBV3-2
CASRTSGTQGETQYF
TGTGCCAGCCGGACTAGCGGGACTCAGGGGGAGACCCAGTACTTC
>-|TRBD2|TRBJ2-1|TRBV9
CASSVGLAGAYEQFF
TGTGCCAGCAGCGTAGGTCTAGCGGGAGCCTATGAGCAGTTCTTC
>-|-|TRBJ2-6|TRBV28
CACYDSSGANVLTF
TGTGCCTGTTATGATAGCTCTGGGGCCAACGTCCTGACTTTC
>-|-|TRBJ1-2|TRBV2
CASSEALTRGGLGYTF
TGTGCCAGCAGTGAAGCATTGACGAGGGGGGGTCTTGGCTACACCTTC
>-|TRBD1|TRBJ1-5|TRBV4-1
CASSQDMGTGEFVSNQPQHF
TGCGCCAGCAGCCAAGATATGGGGACAGGGGAATTCGTGAGCAATCAGCCCCAGCATTTT
>once|TRBD1|TRBJ1-1|TRBV10-3
CAITEDRARTEAFF
TGTGCCATAACAGAAGACAGGGCTCGCACTGAAGCTTTCTTT
>-|-|TRBJ1-4|TRBV28
CASSPHSGAGEKLFF
TGTGCCAGCAGCCCACACTCAGGGGCGGGTGAAAAACTGTTTTTT
>-|TRBD2|TRBJ2-3|TRBV5-4
CASSHLAADTQYF
TGTGCCAGCAGTCACCTAGCGGCAGATACGCAGTATTTT
>-|-|TRBJ1-1|TRBV18
CASSPRTANTEAFF
TGTGCCAGCTCACCGCGGACAGCCAACACTGAAGCTTTCTTT
>-|TRBD2|TRBJ2-1|TRBV3-1/TRBV3-2
CASSPWTSREQFF
TGTGCCAGCAGCCCTTGGACTAGTCGTGAGCAGTTCTTC
>-|TRBD2|TRBJ2-1|TRBV24-1
CATKASGNEQFF
TGTGCCACCAAGGCTAGCGGCAATGAGCAGTTCTTC
>-|-|TRBJ2-7|TRBV3-1/TRBV3-2
CASSHTARTSEQYF
TGTGCCAGCAGCCATACCGCTAGGACATCCGAGCAGTACTTC
>few|-|TRBJ1-5|TRBV10-3
CAIQGLGNQPQHF
TGTGCCATCCAGGGGTTGGGCAATCAGCCCCAGCATTTT
>-|TRBD1|TRBJ2-5|TRBV19
CACGGRRQGEYTETQYF
TGTGCCTGTGGGGGCCGTCGACAGGGAGAGTATACGGAGACCCAGTACTTC
>-|-|TRBJ1-2|TRBV19
CASRGGTALGYTF
TGTGCCAGTCGTGGTGGTACAGCCCTTGGCTACACCTTC
>once|-|TRBJ2-3|TRBV7-2
CASSFFASDTQYF
TGTGCCAGCAGCTTCTTCGCGTCAGATACGCAGTATTTT
>-|-|TRBJ1-3|TRBV9
CASSPLVDTIYF
TGTGCCAGCAGCCCGCTAGTAGACACCATATATTTT
>-|TRBD1|TRBJ2-2|TRBV5-1
CASSLVGTGAGELFF
TGCGCCAGCAGCTTGGTAGGGACAGGGGCCGGGGAGCTGTTTTTT
>-|-|TRBJ2-6|TRBV9
CASSLTDSGANVLTF
TGTGCCAGCAGCCTGACAGACTCTGGGGCCAACGTCCTGACTTTC